The text below deals with one TCR beta chain. Antigen: not known. This sample is part of a study of T cells in localized non-small cell lung cancer. Some clones are missing from TCRdb's copy, which holds only in-frame ones; the method was immunoSEQ multiplex PCR. In the table there are 15,000 to 20,000 clones, 65% to 90% of which are singletons. Study-wide results and limits: T cell clonality was highest in uninvolved adjacent lung, above tumor. Prolonged overall survival went with higher T cell density in the blood. Heterogeneity remains possible because sequencing was limited to only one tumor region. In adjacent lung, a median around 57 of the top 100 tumor clones were found.

The specimen comprised peripheral blood, sampled before any cancer treatment. The source of this sequence is a man between 40 and 70 years old with stage I lung adenocarcinoma.

The CDR3: CSVQEGTDTQYF. The CDR3 DNA reads as TGCAGCGTTCAGGAAGGCACAGATACGCAGTATTTT. V and J are TRBV29-1 and TRBJ2-3; D ambiguous. This CDR3 contains 12 residues. Germline values: CDR1 SQVTM, CDR2 ANQGSEA. Trimming removed 5 bases from V and 1 base from J, with 7 bases in between.